The T cell receptor (beta chain) described here comes from a study of blood T cell repertoires in COVID-19. The overall study: The samples span acute and convalescent COVID-19 from the United States, Italy and Spain. PBMCs, B-cell-depleted T cells, or T cells were the source of the cDNA or gDNA that made up the material.

Trimming pared 0 bases from V and 1 base from J, leaving 15 bases between. The V gene's germline CDR1 is LGHNA and CDR2 YSLEER. The CDR3 runs to 17 residues. Authors' data handling: Reference gene primer amplification in the assay estimated nucleated cell counts. Produced via immunoSEQ multiplex PCR; TCRdb's table is partial and in-frame only. V and J calls and clone size are given by that table; D and trimming were obtained from the DNA. Of about 170,000 clones detected, more than 65% appear once; the ten largest clones hold roughly a tenth. The receptor was derived from an older man with active or convalescent COVID-19. What was sequenced was peripheral blood. The J gene is TRBJ1-2, the V gene TRBV4-3; possibly TRBD1 for D (6 bases). CDR3 sequence: CASSQDERRGLNYGYTF. In nucleotides, the CDR3 is TGCGCCAGCAGCCAAGATGAACGCAGGGGCCTTAACTATGGCTACACCTTC.